These T cell receptor beta chains were read from a single sample in a study of a mutant IDH1 vaccine in newly diagnosed glioma. Clones were sequenced by immunoSEQ multiplex PCR, and TCRdb holds only the in-frame ones, with some missing. The table has 9,000 to 13,000 clones, about 87% seen once. These TCRs are of unknown antigen specificity. This specimen was PBMCs, taken from a glioma patient whose treatment included an IDH1 peptide vaccine. The receptors originated from a woman aged 40 to 55 with glioma. Some clones in this sample may be carry-over from other donors' samples. Both conserved end residues are part of each CDR3. The order of the fields is V gene, clone size, D gene, J gene, CDR3 DNA, CDR3 protein. D genes are given only for firm matches. Not every row has a clone size; where given, it reads once, few, many or a size class.

v_call: TRBV2; clone_size: NA; d_call: NA; j_call: TRBJ1-3; cdr3_nt: TGTGCCAGCAGAATCGATGGGGGCTCCAGAAACACCATATATTTT; cdr3_aa: CASRIDGGSRNTIYF
v_call: TRBV30; clone_size: NA; d_call: NA; j_call: TRBJ2-7; cdr3_nt: TGTGCCTGGAATGGCGGCGACTACGAGCAGTACTTC; cdr3_aa: CAWNGGDYEQYF
v_call: TRBV6-4; clone_size: NA; d_call: NA; j_call: TRBJ1-1; cdr3_nt: TGTGCCAGCAGTGAGGTCGAGGGGACTGAAGCTTTCTTT; cdr3_aa: CASSEVEGTEAFF
v_call: TRBV2; clone_size: NA; d_call: TRBD1; j_call: TRBJ1-2; cdr3_nt: TGTGCCAGCGGAAGGACAGGGGGCTCCGTTCTCTATGGCTACACCTTC; cdr3_aa: CASGRTGGSVLYGYTF
v_call: TRBV5-1; clone_size: NA; d_call: NA; j_call: TRBJ1-2; cdr3_nt: TGCGCCAGCAGCATAACAGCTACGATCAACTATGGCTACACCTTC; cdr3_aa: CASSITATINYGYTF
v_call: TRBV5-1; clone_size: NA; d_call: TRBD2; j_call: TRBJ2-2; cdr3_nt: TGCGCCAGCAGCTCGGGACTAGCGGGAGGAAACACCGGGGAGCTGTTTTTT; cdr3_aa: CASSSGLAGGNTGELFF
v_call: TRBV11-2; clone_size: NA; d_call: NA; j_call: TRBJ2-3; cdr3_nt: TGTGCCAGCAGCCCCACCGTTGGTAGCGGCAGCACAGATACGCAGTATTTT; cdr3_aa: CASSPTVGSGSTDTQYF
v_call: TRBV7-3; clone_size: once; d_call: NA; j_call: TRBJ2-3; cdr3_nt: TGTGCCAGCAGCCCAATGGGTCGGGGAAATACGCAGTATTTT; cdr3_aa: CASSPMGRGNTQYF
v_call: TRBV5-6; clone_size: NA; d_call: NA; j_call: TRBJ1-2; cdr3_nt: TGTGCCAGCAGCGGGCAGACAGTTAACTATGGCTACACCTTC; cdr3_aa: CASSGQTVNYGYTF
v_call: TRBV6-1; clone_size: NA; d_call: NA; j_call: TRBJ2-2; cdr3_nt: TGTGCCAGCCGGGAGCTGACCGGGGAGCTGTTTTTT; cdr3_aa: CASRELTGELFF
v_call: TRBV29-1; clone_size: NA; d_call: NA; j_call: TRBJ1-4; cdr3_nt: TGCAGCGTCCAACGCGGGCAGGGTGAAAAACTGTTTTTT; cdr3_aa: CSVQRGQGEKLFF
v_call: TRBV10-1; clone_size: NA; d_call: TRBD2; j_call: TRBJ2-2; cdr3_nt: TGCGCCAGCGAACCAGCGGGGACCGGGGAGCTGTTTTTT; cdr3_aa: CASEPAGTGELFF
v_call: TRBV27; clone_size: NA; d_call: TRBD2; j_call: TRBJ2-7; cdr3_nt: TGTGCCAGCAGCCGACTAGCGGGAGGGGACGAGCAGTACTTC; cdr3_aa: CASSRLAGGDEQYF
v_call: TRBV29-1; clone_size: NA; d_call: NA; j_call: TRBJ2-7; cdr3_nt: TGCAGTGGGGTCCACTCCTACGAGCAGTACTTC; cdr3_aa: CSGVHSYEQYF
v_call: TRBV6-4; clone_size: NA; d_call: NA; j_call: TRBJ2-7; cdr3_nt: TGTGCCAGAAGGTCAGAGGGGATATCGCCCTACGAGCAGTACTTC; cdr3_aa: CARRSEGISPYEQYF
v_call: TRBV29-1; clone_size: NA; d_call: NA; j_call: TRBJ1-1; cdr3_nt: TGCAGCGTTGAAGACTGGCGGTCCATAGAAGCTTTCTTT; cdr3_aa: CSVEDWRSIEAFF
v_call: TRBV2; clone_size: NA; d_call: NA; j_call: TRBJ2-7; cdr3_nt: TGTGCCAGCAGTAAGAACGGCGGCTACTACGAGCAGTACTTC; cdr3_aa: CASSKNGGYYEQYF
v_call: TRBV28; clone_size: NA; d_call: NA; j_call: TRBJ2-1; cdr3_nt: TGTGCCAGCAGCTTCCTCTACAATGAGCAGTTCTTC; cdr3_aa: CASSFLYNEQFF
v_call: TRBV19; clone_size: NA; d_call: NA; j_call: TRBJ1-1; cdr3_nt: TGTGCCAGTAGTATAGATCCCAGTACCTACACTGAAGCTTTCTTT; cdr3_aa: CASSIDPSTYTEAFF
v_call: TRBV5-4; clone_size: NA; d_call: NA; j_call: TRBJ2-6; cdr3_nt: TGTGCCAGCAGCTTGGATGGGGCCAACGTCCTGACTTTC; cdr3_aa: CASSLDGANVLTF
v_call: TRBV30; clone_size: NA; d_call: TRBD1; j_call: TRBJ1-3; cdr3_nt: TGTGCCTGGAGGACAGGGGCTGGAAACACCATATATTTT; cdr3_aa: CAWRTGAGNTIYF
v_call: TRBV6-5; clone_size: NA; d_call: NA; j_call: TRBJ2-1; cdr3_nt: TGTGCCAGCAGTTACGGCAGGGAGCAGTTCTTC; cdr3_aa: CASSYGREQFF
v_call: TRBV6-6; clone_size: NA; d_call: NA; j_call: TRBJ2-7; cdr3_nt: TGTGCCAGCAGTTACCCAGACAGTTCCTACGAGCAGTACTTC; cdr3_aa: CASSYPDSSYEQYF
v_call: TRBV15; clone_size: NA; d_call: NA; j_call: TRBJ1-1; cdr3_nt: TGTGCCACCAGCACTGGGCGAAATGAAGCTTTCTTT; cdr3_aa: CATSTGRNEAFF